This entry describes one T cell receptor (beta chain). TCRdb redid the calling of the RT-PCR reads with MiXCR, one entry per CDR3 protein. The data contain about 780,000 distinct CDR3 sequences, approximately 17% of them singletons. Germline lookup yields CDR1 SGHRS and CDR2 YFSETQ. The V end lost 3 bases, the J end lost 7 bases, and 16 bases lay between the germline ends. The length of the CDR3 is 15 residues. These data are taken from a study of response to subunit inactivated influenza vaccine. The source is a man aged 45-60 years who received an inactivated influenza vaccine. The J gene is TRBJ2-2, the V gene TRBV5-1, with D perhaps matching TRBD1 (5 bases). The specimen comprised PBMCs from blood, sampled about 5 days after vaccination. The CDR3 sequence is CASSSDSPPLGELFF. CDR3 in DNA: TGCGCCAGCAGCTCCGACAGCCCCCCTCTCGGGGAGCTGTTTTTT.